This T cell receptor beta chain was observed in a study of blood T cell repertoires in COVID-19. On the study more broadly: Material from acute and convalescent COVID-19 was sourced from the United States, Italy and Spain.

Repertoires were generated with immunoSEQ multiplex PCR, while TCRdb's copy carries only in-frame clones and drops some. The sample holds about 49,000 clones, approximately 93% seen once. J lost 0 bases, V lost 4 bases, and 2 bases had no gene match. Per germline, CDR1 MGHRA and CDR2 YSYEKL. The CDR3 runs 14 residues. The chain is built from TRBV4-1 and TRBJ1-1, with 7 bases fitting TRBD1. The TCR originated in a man aged 60 to 69 with COVID-19, enrolled during active disease. The sequencing input was peripheral blood. In nucleotides, the CDR3 is TGCGCCAGCAGCCCGGGACAGCTGAACACTGAAGCTTTCTTT. This sequence encodes CASSPGQLNTEAFF.